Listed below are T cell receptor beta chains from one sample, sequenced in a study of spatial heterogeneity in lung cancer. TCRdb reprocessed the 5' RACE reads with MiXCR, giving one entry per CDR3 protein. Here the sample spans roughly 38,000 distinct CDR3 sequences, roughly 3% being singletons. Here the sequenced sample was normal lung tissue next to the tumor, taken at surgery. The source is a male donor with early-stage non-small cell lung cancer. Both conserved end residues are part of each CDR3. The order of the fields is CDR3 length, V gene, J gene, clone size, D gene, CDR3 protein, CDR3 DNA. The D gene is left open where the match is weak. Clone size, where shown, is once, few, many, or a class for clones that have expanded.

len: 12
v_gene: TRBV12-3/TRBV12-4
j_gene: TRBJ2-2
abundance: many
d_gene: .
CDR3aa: CASRQFTGELFF
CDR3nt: TGTGCCAGCAGACAGTTCACCGGGGAGCTGTTTTTT

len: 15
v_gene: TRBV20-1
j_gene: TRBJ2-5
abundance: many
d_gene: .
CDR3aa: CSARASTLLGETQYF
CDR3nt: TGCAGTGCTAGAGCGAGTACGTTGCTAGGCGAGACCCAGTACTTC

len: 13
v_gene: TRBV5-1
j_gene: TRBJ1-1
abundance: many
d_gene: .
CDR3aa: CASSLEGLAEAFF
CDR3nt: TGCGCCAGCAGCTTGGAGGGGTTGGCTGAAGCTTTCTTT

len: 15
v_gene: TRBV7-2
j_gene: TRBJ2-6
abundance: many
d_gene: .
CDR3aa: CASRLQGAGANVLTF
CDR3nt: TGTGCCAGCAGGTTACAGGGCGCTGGGGCCAACGTCCTGACTTTC

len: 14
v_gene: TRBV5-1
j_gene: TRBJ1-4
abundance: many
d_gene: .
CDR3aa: CASSGGGTNEKLFF
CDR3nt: TGCGCCAGCAGCGGCGGGGGCACTAATGAAAAACTGTTTTTT

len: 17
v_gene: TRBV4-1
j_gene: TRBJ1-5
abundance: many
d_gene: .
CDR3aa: CASRLSFESTSNQPQHF
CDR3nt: TGCGCCAGCAGACTCTCCTTCGAGTCTACTAGCAATCAGCCCCAGCATTTT

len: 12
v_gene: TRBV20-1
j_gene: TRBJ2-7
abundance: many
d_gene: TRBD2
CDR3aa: CSARGLGYEQYF
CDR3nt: TGCAGTGCTAGGGGACTAGGTTACGAGCAGTACTTC

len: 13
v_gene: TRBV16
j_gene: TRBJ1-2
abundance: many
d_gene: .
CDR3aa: CASSQVAEDGYTF
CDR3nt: TGTGCCAGCAGCCAAGTTGCTGAGGATGGCTACACCTTC

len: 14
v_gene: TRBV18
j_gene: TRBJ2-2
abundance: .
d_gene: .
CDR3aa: CASSPHSDTGELFF
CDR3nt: TGTGCCAGCTCACCTCATTCCGACACCGGGGAGCTGTTTTTT

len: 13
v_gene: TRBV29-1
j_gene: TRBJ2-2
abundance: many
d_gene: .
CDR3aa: CSVVPAPTGELFF
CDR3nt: TGCAGCGTTGTCCCAGCTCCTACCGGGGAGCTGTTTTTT

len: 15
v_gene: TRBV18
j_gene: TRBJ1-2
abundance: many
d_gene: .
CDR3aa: CASSAAGGLNYGYTF
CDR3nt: TGTGCCAGCTCAGCTGCAGGAGGTCTTAACTATGGCTACACCTTC

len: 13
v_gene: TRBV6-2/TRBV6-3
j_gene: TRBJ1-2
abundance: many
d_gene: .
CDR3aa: CASSEDDTYGYTF
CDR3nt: TGTGCCAGCAGTGAGGACGACACCTATGGCTACACCTTC

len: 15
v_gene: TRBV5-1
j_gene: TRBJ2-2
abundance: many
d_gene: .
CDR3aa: CASSAGARDTGELFF
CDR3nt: TGCGCCAGCAGCGCCGGGGCTCGAGACACCGGGGAGCTGTTTTTT

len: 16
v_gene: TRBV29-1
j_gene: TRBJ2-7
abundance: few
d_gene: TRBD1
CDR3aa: CSVEAPGTGKAYEQYF
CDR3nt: TGCAGCGTTGAAGCCCCCGGGACAGGGAAGGCCTACGAGCAGTACTTC

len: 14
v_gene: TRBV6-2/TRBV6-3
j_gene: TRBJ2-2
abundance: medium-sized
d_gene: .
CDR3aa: CASTGTMNTGELFF
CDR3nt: TGTGCCAGCACCGGGACAATGAACACCGGGGAGCTGTTTTTT

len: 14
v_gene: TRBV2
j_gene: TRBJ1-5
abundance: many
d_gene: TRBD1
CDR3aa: CASSRDRWNQPQHF
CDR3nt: TGTGCCAGCAGTAGGGACAGGTGGAATCAGCCCCAGCATTTT

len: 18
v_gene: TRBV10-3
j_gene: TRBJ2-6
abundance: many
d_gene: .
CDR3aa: CAISELGPSFSGANVLTF
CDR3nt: TGTGCCATCAGTGAGCTGGGGCCATCCTTCTCTGGGGCCAACGTCCTGACTTTC

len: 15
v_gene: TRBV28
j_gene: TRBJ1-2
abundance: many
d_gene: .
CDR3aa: CASSLKLASAYGYTF
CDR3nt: TGTGCCAGCAGTCTCAAACTTGCCAGTGCCTATGGCTACACCTTC

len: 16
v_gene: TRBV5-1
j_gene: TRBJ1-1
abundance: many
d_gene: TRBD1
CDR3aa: CASRPSQGQMNTEAFF
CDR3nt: TGCGCCAGCAGACCCTCACAGGGACAGATGAACACTGAAGCTTTCTTT

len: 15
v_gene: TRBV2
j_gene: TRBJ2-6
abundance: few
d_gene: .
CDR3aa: CASSESDSGANVLTF
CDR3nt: TGTGCCAGCAGTGAGTCGGATTCTGGGGCCAACGTCCTGACTTTC

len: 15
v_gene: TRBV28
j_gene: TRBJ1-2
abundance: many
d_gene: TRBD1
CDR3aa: CASSSSEGQAYGYTF
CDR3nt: TGTGCCAGCAGTTCCTCTGAGGGACAGGCCTATGGCTACACCTTC

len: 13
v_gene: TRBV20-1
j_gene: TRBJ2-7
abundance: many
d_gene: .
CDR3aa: CSARPLNYGEQYF
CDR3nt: TGCAGTGCTAGACCCCTAAATTACGGCGAGCAGTACTTC

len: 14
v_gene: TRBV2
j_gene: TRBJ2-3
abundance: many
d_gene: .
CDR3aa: CASSFSPATDTQYF
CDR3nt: TGTGCCAGCTCCTTCAGTCCGGCCACAGATACGCAGTATTTT

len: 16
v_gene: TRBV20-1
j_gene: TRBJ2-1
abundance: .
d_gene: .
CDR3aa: CSASWETGVSYNEQFF
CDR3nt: TGCAGTGCTAGTTGGGAAACAGGCGTATCCTACAATGAGCAGTTCTTC

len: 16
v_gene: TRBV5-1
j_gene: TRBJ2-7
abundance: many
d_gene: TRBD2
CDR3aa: CASSLAGTSRTYEQYF
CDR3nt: TGCGCCAGCAGCTTGGCCGGGACTAGCCGTACCTACGAGCAGTACTTC

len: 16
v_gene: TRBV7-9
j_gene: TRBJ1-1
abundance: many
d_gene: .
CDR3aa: CASSKGRPGWDTEAFF
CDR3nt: TGTGCCAGCAGCAAGGGACGCCCCGGATGGGACACTGAAGCTTTCTTT

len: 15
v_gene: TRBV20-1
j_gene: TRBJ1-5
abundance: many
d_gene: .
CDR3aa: CSAFGPNGGNQPQHF
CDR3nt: TGCAGTGCATTCGGCCCCAATGGGGGCAATCAGCCCCAGCATTTT